The text below deals with one T cell receptor beta chain. There are many counts of this clonotype. Its antigen target is currently unknown. No much larger clonotype is one base removed from it; base qualities were not supplied. These data originate in a study of T cells after yellow fever vaccination (dated by TCRdb to between 2019 and 2020). In the study overall: The SMART-Seq v4 Ultra Low Input RNA kit was used to prepare libraries from fractions with low cell numbers. Two healthy male donors, one aged 18 to 30 and one aged 30 to 40 years, made up the cohort. Blood was collected at multiple timepoints before and after primary and secondary immunization, and bulk PBMC replicates and cell subsets were isolated. To follow T-cell clones before and after both primary and booster YFV17D yellow fever vaccination, bulk TCR alpha and beta repertoires underwent longitudinal sequencing. Study-wide conclusions, independent of this receptor: FACS-sorted repertoires could contain abundant contaminating clonotypes from the bulk population, so computational filtering was required. Compared with the primary T-cell response, the secondary T-cell response was faster but weaker, reaching its peak on day 5 rather than on day 15. Most clones expanded after primary vaccination (roughly 96% of CD4 and roughly 90% of CD8) were re-detected after the booster, suggesting that broad memory maintenance occurred. A small share of clonotypes occurred in both CD4 and CD8 compartments, likely arising from convergent recombination. Only two donors were included in the study, so the extent to which the findings can be generalized is limited.

Synthesis of TCR cDNA relied on 5'RACE template switching, a step that introduced a universal primer site along with unique molecular identifiers. Priming for cDNA synthesis came from both the TCR alpha and TCR beta constant segments. Library amplification involved two PCR steps, and the second step added sample barcodes and sequencing adapters. Sequencing of the libraries was done on either Illumina HiSeq 2500 (2x100 bp) or NovaSeq (2x150 bp). The study's own analysis went as follows. MIGEC handled demultiplexing of reads and collapsing into UMI consensus sequences, while MiXCR performed V(D)J alignment. Vaccine-responding clonotypes were identified with edgeR using replicate PBMC samples, with FDR below 0.01 and a log2 fold change above 5 up to day 15 being required. Bulk clonotypes were assigned CD4 or CD8 identity according to which sequenced CD4 or CD8 repertoire held them at higher abundance. The public reads were reanalyzed by TCRdb: fastp trimming at Q25, MiXCR alignment, in-frame beta chains only. One record per CDR3 amino acid sequence lists the most common genes and DNA. These V and J calls are TCRdb output, not the study's own analysis. Recorded for this sample are over 70,000 distinct CDR3 sequences; 7.5% to 8% of them occurred a single time. The ten largest clones capture roughly 41% of the sample.

Cut back by 5 bases and 1 base, the V and J ends lie 18 bases apart. Looking up the germline V gene (reference sequence) yields CDR1 DFQATT and CDR2 SNEGSKA. The CDR3 goes from the cysteine to the phenylalanine over 16 residues. The entry retains the CDR3 DNA only, 48 bases that are in frame from base 1. The sample's treatment or condition label is to be understood as: live attenuated yellow fever vaccine strain. PBMCs were isolated from peripheral blood using a standard Ficoll-Paque protocol. CD4 and CD8 T-cell fractions were isolated with Dynabeads CD4 and CD8 positive selection kits. TriZol was used to extract RNA from bulk PBMCs, CD4 and CD8 fractions, and dextramer-positive and dextramer-negative fractions.

The chain joins TRBV20-1 to TRBJ2-1, with a tentative D gene TRBD1 over 6 matching bases. The sequenced sample was CD8+ T cells sorted from PBMCs, obtained on the day of the yellow fever booster vaccination. The receptor's source is a young man who received the YFV17D yellow fever vaccine. This receptor carries the CDR3 CSAYSPRGPSYNEQFF. The DNA sequence follows: TGCAGTGCTTATAGTCCCAGGGGACCTTCCTACAATGAGCAGTTCTTC.